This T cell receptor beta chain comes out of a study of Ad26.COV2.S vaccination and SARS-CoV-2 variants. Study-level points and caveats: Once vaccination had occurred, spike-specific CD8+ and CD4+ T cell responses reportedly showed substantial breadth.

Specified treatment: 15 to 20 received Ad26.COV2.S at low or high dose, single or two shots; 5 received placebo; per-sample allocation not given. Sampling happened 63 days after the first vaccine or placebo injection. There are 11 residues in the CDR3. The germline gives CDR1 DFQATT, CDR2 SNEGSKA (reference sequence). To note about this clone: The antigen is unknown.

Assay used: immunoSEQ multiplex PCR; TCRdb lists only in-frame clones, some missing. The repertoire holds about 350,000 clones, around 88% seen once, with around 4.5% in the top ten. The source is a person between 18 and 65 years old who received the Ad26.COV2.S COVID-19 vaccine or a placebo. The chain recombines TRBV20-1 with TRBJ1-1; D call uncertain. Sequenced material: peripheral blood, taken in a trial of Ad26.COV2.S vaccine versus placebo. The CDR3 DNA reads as TGCAGCGCCCTCGAGGGCTTTGAAGCTTTCTTT. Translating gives CSALEGFEAFF.